Listed below are T cell receptor beta chains from one sample, sequenced in a study of control samples from healthy donors and cancer patients. Some clones are missing from TCRdb's copy, which holds only in-frame ones; the method was immunoSEQ multiplex PCR. This table has tens of thousands of clones, around 86% appearing once. The sample comprised PBMCs. The receptors here all came from a woman aged 40-49 years with lung cancer. Both conserved end residues are part of each CDR3. The order of the fields is V gene, clone size, J gene, D gene, CDR3 protein, CDR3 DNA. The D gene is left open where the match is weak. Size tells how often a clone was seen (once, few, many) or the class of an expanded clone, and some rows leave it out.

V: TRBV15
size: .
J: TRBJ2-5
D: .
CDR3: CATSATRGPQETQYF
DNA: TGTGCCACCAGCGCTACACGAGGCCCCCAAGAGACCCAGTACTTC

V: TRBV18
size: .
J: TRBJ2-3
D: .
CDR3: CASSPFPGTDTQYF
DNA: TGTGCCAGCTCACCCTTCCCAGGCACAGATACGCAGTATTTT

V: TRBV2
size: .
J: TRBJ1-5
D: .
CDR3: CASKERTFNQPQHF
DNA: TGTGCCAGCAAGGAACGAACTTTTAATCAGCCCCAGCATTTT

V: TRBV6-5
size: .
J: TRBJ2-7
D: TRBD1
CDR3: CASRDFGTGPYEQYF
DNA: TGTGCCAGCAGAGATTTTGGGACAGGGCCCTACGAGCAGTACTTC

V: TRBV9
size: .
J: TRBJ1-2
D: .
CDR3: CASSPLGPGPFGYTF
DNA: TGTGCCAGCAGCCCCTTAGGGCCGGGACCCTTTGGCTACACCTTC

V: TRBV10-3
size: .
J: TRBJ2-7
D: TRBD1
CDR3: CATAKDRGPYEQYF
DNA: TGTGCCACCGCAAAGGACAGGGGTCCCTACGAGCAGTACTTC

V: TRBV7-6
size: .
J: TRBJ1-1
D: .
CDR3: CASSNHPDSQRAEAFF
DNA: TGTGCCAGCAGTAACCACCCGGACAGCCAGCGAGCTGAAGCTTTCTTT

V: TRBV9
size: .
J: TRBJ2-7
D: .
CDR3: CASSVGLGGPYEQYF
DNA: TGTGCCAGCAGCGTAGGTTTGGGGGGACCCTACGAGCAGTACTTC

V: TRBV18
size: .
J: TRBJ1-1
D: TRBD1
CDR3: CASSPRQGGMNTEAFF
DNA: TGTGCCAGCTCACCTCGACAGGGGGGAATGAACACTGAAGCTTTCTTT

V: TRBV25-1
size: .
J: TRBJ2-1
D: TRBD2
CDR3: CASSEAGRLAYEQFF
DNA: TGTGCCAGCAGTGAAGCCGGAAGACTAGCGTATGAGCAGTTCTTC

V: TRBV5-4
size: .
J: TRBJ2-3
D: .
CDR3: CASSIQGDTQYF
DNA: TGTGCCAGCAGCATACAGGGAGATACGCAGTATTTT

V: TRBV10-3
size: few
J: TRBJ1-2
D: .
CDR3: CAISDRGTYGYTF
DNA: TGTGCCATCAGTGACAGGGGCACCTATGGCTACACCTTC

V: TRBV3-1/TRBV3-2
size: .
J: TRBJ2-1
D: .
CDR3: CASSQAARGANEQFF
DNA: TGTGCCAGCAGCCAAGCTGCGAGGGGCGCCAATGAGCAGTTCTTC

V: TRBV7-2
size: .
J: TRBJ2-2
D: TRBD1
CDR3: CASSLGTGWTGELFF
DNA: TGTGCCAGCAGTCTCGGGACAGGGTGGACCGGGGAGCTGTTTTTT

V: TRBV9
size: .
J: TRBJ2-3
D: .
CDR3: CASKRGPSTDTQYF
DNA: TGTGCCAGCAAACGAGGGCCTAGCACAGATACGCAGTATTTT